Sequencing of this T cell receptor (beta chain) was carried out in a study of cytomegalovirus exposure and HLA in healthy donors. Study-level points and caveats: A later analysis reportedly found that, within productive TCRs, an Asian-associated ancestry cluster had fewer N-insertions than the mean observed across the roughly 700 donors.

This clone has just a few counts. Its cognate antigen is unknown. As for the donors, each was a healthy bone marrow donor. The PCR contained 60 Vbeta and 13 Jbeta primers. Measured with immunoSEQ multiplex PCR; TCRdb has only the in-frame clones, and not every one. This table has approximately 160,000 clones, around 68% appearing once. The ends lost 1 base at V and 5 bases at J; junction bases unmatched: 15. Germline CDR1 reads MGHRA; CDR2 reads YSYEKL. CDR3 length: 19 residues. The clonotype was recovered from a man in his fifties in good health and CMV-seronegative. The gene calls are TRBV4-1 and TRBJ2-2; 8 bases line up with TRBD1. The source material was PBMCs. DNA for the CDR3: TGCGCCAGCAGCCAAGGATTTACAGGGGGACAGATCCTAACCGGGGAGCTGTTTTTT. Its protein product is CASSQGFTGGQILTGELFF.